A selection of T cell receptor beta chains follows, all from one sample in a study of T-cell memory formation after mild COVID-19. TCRdb re-called the 5' RACE reads with MiXCR, one entry per CDR3 protein. Among about 450,000 distinct CDR3 sequences listed, roughly a quarter were seen once. Input material: PBMCs or a T cell subset sorted from them (not recorded which). These receptors were obtained from an adult woman who had mild COVID-19 (a few samples of this study predate the infection). Cell type and time point are not known. CDR3s include the opening cysteine and the closing phenylalanine or tryptophan. The D gene is left open where the match is weak. Rows give clone size only sometimes, using once, few, many, or a class for an expanded clone.

size: many
V: TRBV24-1
J: TRBJ2-5
D: -
DNA: TGTGCCACCAGTGATCCTCTTTGGGAGACCCAGTACTTC
CDR3: CATSDPLWETQYF

size: few
V: TRBV24-1
J: TRBJ2-1
D: -
DNA: TGTGCCACCAGTGCCCTGGGTGGGGGGGCGGTCTACAATGAGCAGTTCTTC
CDR3: CATSALGGGAVYNEQFF

size: -
V: TRBV12-3/TRBV12-4
J: TRBJ2-2
D: TRBD2
DNA: TGTGCCAGCAGCCCCCCTAGCGGGGAGGGCACCGGGGAGCTGTTTTTT
CDR3: CASSPPSGEGTGELFF

size: -
V: TRBV7-8
J: TRBJ2-7
D: -
DNA: TGTGCCAGCAGCTTACGGTTCGGCTTTCGAATCAACGAGCAGTACTTC
CDR3: CASSLRFGFRINEQYF

size: few
V: TRBV29-1
J: TRBJ2-3
D: -
DNA: TGCAGCGCTCTGGGTCCCCCAGATACGCAGTATTTT
CDR3: CSALGPPDTQYF

size: few
V: TRBV5-1
J: TRBJ1-1
D: -
DNA: TGCGCCAGCAGCTTGAGCATAACTAACACTGAAGCTTTCTTT
CDR3: CASSLSITNTEAFF

size: few
V: TRBV6-6
J: TRBJ2-2
D: TRBD2
DNA: TGTGCCAGCTTTGGCGGGAGGGCCACCGGGGAGCTGTTTTTT
CDR3: CASFGGRATGELFF

size: -
V: TRBV15
J: TRBJ1-1
D: -
DNA: TGTGCCACCAGCAATCCGATCGTCCCTTCACGAGCTTTCTTT
CDR3: CATSNPIVPSRAFF

size: few
V: TRBV6-5
J: TRBJ2-1
D: -
DNA: TGTGCCAGCAGTTACTCGGCAGGGATTTCAGTGGAGTTCTTC
CDR3: CASSYSAGISVEFF

size: many
V: TRBV7-9
J: TRBJ2-7
D: TRBD2
DNA: TGTGCCAGCAGCTTAGCGGAGGGAGGGGTCGAGCAGTACTTC
CDR3: CASSLAEGGVEQYF

size: -
V: TRBV7-9
J: TRBJ1-1
D: TRBD1
DNA: TGTGCCAGCAGTGATACAGGGGGCGAAAGTGAAGCTTTCTTT
CDR3: CASSDTGGESEAFF

size: few
V: TRBV20-1
J: TRBJ2-1
D: TRBD2
DNA: TGCAGTGCTAGAGAAGGACTAGCGGCGTACAATGAGCAGTTCTTC
CDR3: CSAREGLAAYNEQFF

size: -
V: TRBV6-2/TRBV6-3
J: TRBJ2-7
D: -
DNA: TGTGCCAGCAGCCCCCGGGACTCGAGCTACTACGAGCAGTACTTC
CDR3: CASSPRDSSYYEQYF

size: -
V: TRBV6-6
J: TRBJ2-3
D: TRBD2
DNA: TGTGCCAGCAGCCCCCATACGGCGGGAGTACTAGATACGCAGTATTTT
CDR3: CASSPHTAGVLDTQYF